This passage covers 5 T cell receptor beta chains from one sample sequenced in a study of T cell changes during pregnancy in multiple sclerosis. The data were produced by immunoSEQ multiplex PCR, yet TCRdb's version contains in-frame clones alone and is incomplete. Of some 77,000 clones in the sample, over 75% were seen once. The material sequenced was peripheral blood, taken before pregnancy. These receptors came from a female donor with multiple sclerosis, enrolled in a pregnancy study.

The CDR3 DNA sequence: TGTGCCAGCAGCTTCGGAGAGGCTTCTAATGAAAAACTGTTTTTT. Translating gives CASSFGEASNEKLFF. The rearrangement links TRBV7-9 to TRBJ1-4; D uncertain. The germline V gene has CDR1 SEHNR and CDR2 FQNEAQ (reference sequence). With 3 bases removed from V and 3 bases from J, the gap between germline ends came to 11 bases. This CDR3 spans 15 amino acids.

This chain links TRBV5-1 with TRBJ2-7; D might be TRBD1 (5 bases). Trimming shortened V by 6 bases and J by 3 bases, and 13 bases separated the two germline ends. CDR1 SGHRS and CDR2 YFSETQ come from the germline V gene. The CDR3 runs 13 residues. The CDR3 region has the DNA TGCGCCAGCACCACCCTTGACAGCTACGAGCAGTACTTC. Protein: CASTTLDSYEQYF.

The J gene is TRBJ2-1, the V gene TRBV27; no reliable D call. The V gene lost 2 bases and the J gene lost 6 bases, with 8 bases spanning the gap. Germline lookup yields CDR1 MNHEY and CDR2 SMNVEV (reference sequence). The CDR3 contains 13 residues. CDR3 coding DNA: TGTGCCAGCAGTTTAGGCAGAGGCAATGAGCAGTTCTTC. This gives the protein CASSLGRGNEQFF.

The chain uses TRBV27 and TRBJ2-2, with D perhaps matching TRBD2 (5 bases). Per the germline V gene, CDR1 is MNHEY and CDR2 is SMNVEV (reference sequence). CDR3 length: 18 residues. Deletions cut 3 bases from V and 0 bases from J, with 17 bases between. CDR3 DNA: TGTGCCAGCAGTTTCTCCTGGAGAGGACTCCCGAACACCGGGGAGCTGTTTTTT. Translated, it gives CASSFSWRGLPNTGELFF.

The J gene is TRBJ1-5, the V gene TRBV19; D ambiguous. CDR1 and CDR2 from the germline V gene are LNHDA and SQIVND (reference sequence). Trimming shortened V by 5 bases and J by 3 bases, and 11 bases separated the two germline ends. This CDR3 is built from 14 residues. The CDR3 nucleotides read TGTGCCAGTAGTGATACAGCTTTCAATCAGCCCCAGCATTTT. Amino acids: CASSDTAFNQPQHF.